This T cell receptor beta chain was sequenced in a study of blood T cell repertoires in COVID-19. Whole-study context: The study drew acute and convalescent COVID-19 samples from the United States, Italy and Spain. PBMCs, B-cell-depleted T cells, or T cells provided the cDNA or gDNA that made up the material.

As handled by the study authors: Using reference gene primer amplification, nucleated cell counts were estimated. Libraries were prepared by immunoSEQ multiplex PCR; TCRdb keeps only in-frame clonotypes and omits some of them. The V and J calls and clone size were taken over from that table, and D and trimming were inferred from the DNA. The data contain 200,000 to 300,000 clones, approximately 83% of them singletons. Participant reports of clinical history set cohort assignment. This clone showed up just once. The CDR3 is 15 amino acids. Germline V gene data show CDR1 as SGHDT and CDR2 as YYEEEE. Trimming removed 6 bases from V and 1 base from J, with 15 bases in between.

The TCR originated in a middle-aged woman with acute COVID-19. Sequencing input: PBMCs or T cells enriched from blood (not recorded which). The V call is TRBV5-6, the J call TRBJ2-3; the D is unclear. The CDR3 nucleotides read TGTGCCAGCACCAACATCCTAGGCGGCACAGATACGCAGTATTTT. Translating it yields CASTNILGGTDTQYF.